What follows are 21 T cell receptor beta chains derived from one specimen sequenced in a study of CD8 T cells in Susac syndrome. The RNA input was 0.5 to 1 ug, and it was reverse transcribed with random hexamers. TCRdb itself ran the immunoSEQ multiplex PCR reads through MiXCR, one entry per CDR3 protein. Here the sample spans approximately 200,000 distinct CDR3 sequences, roughly 96% being singletons. The sequencing input was CD4+ T cells from PBMCs. These TCRs come from a human donor with multiple sclerosis.

The chain links TRBV30 to TRBJ1-2; TRBD1 is a possible D gene (5 bases). Deletions cut 1 base from V and 8 bases from J, with 14 bases between. The CDR3 spans 13 residues. Germline V gene lookup returns CDR1 GTSNPN and CDR2 SVGIG (reference sequence). The CDR3 DNA is TGTGCCTGGAGTGCAGGGCTCGCCCTCGGCTACACCTTC. This encodes CAWSAGLALGYTF.

CDR3: CATSESGQGSYNEQFF. CDR3 coding DNA: TGTGCCACCAGTGAGTCGGGACAGGGATCCTACAATGAGCAGTTCTTC. The chain employs TRBV24-1 and TRBJ2-1, with 9 nucleotides matching TRBD1. This CDR3 has 16 amino acids. Germline lookup yields CDR1 KGHDR and CDR2 SFDVKD. The V segment lost 4 bases and the J segment 1 base; nucleotides outside the gene matches: 4.

The chain is built from TRBV20-1 and TRBJ1-2, with TRBD1 matching 7 bases. Germline trimming cut 6 bases from V and 3 bases from J; bases unmatched to any gene: 7. The germline gives CDR1 DFQATT, CDR2 SNEGSKA (reference sequence). The CDR3 totals 13 residues. CDR3 in amino acids: CSARDRRDYGYTF. CDR3 bases: TGCAGTGCCAGGGACAGAAGGGACTATGGCTACACCTTC.

The chain combines TRBV24-1 with TRBJ2-1; D is undetermined. The V end lost 3 bases, the J end lost 6 bases, and 8 bases lay between the germline ends. In germline, CDR1 is KGHDR, CDR2 SFDVKD. This CDR3 region has 13 residues. CDR3 DNA sequence: TGTGCCACCAGTGATGGTCCGCTCAATGAGCAGTTCTTC. Amino acid sequence: CATSDGPLNEQFF.

Worth noting for this clonotype: Compared with germline, one end of the junction differs, possibly owing to a read error. The chain combines TRBV7-3 with TRBJ1-1; unclear D gene. The CDR3 contains 12 residues. Germline CDR1 and CDR2: SGHTA and FQGTGA. CDR3 nucleotide sequence: TGTGCCAGCAGCCCATCACTCGCTGAGGCTTTCTTT. Protein: CASSPSLAEAFF.

The gene calls are TRBV3-1 and TRBJ2-1; 12 bases are a match to TRBD2. The CDR3 extends over 16 amino acids. Germline loops: CDR1 LGHDT, CDR2 YNNKEL (reference sequence). V shed 6 bases, J shed 9 bases, and the junction held 12 bases outside the gene matches. The chain's CDR3 is CASSRMTSGGLGEQFF. As DNA, the CDR3 is TGTGCCAGCAGTCGGATGACTAGCGGGGGCCTGGGTGAGCAGTTCTTC.

The V and J genes are TRBV7-6 and TRBJ2-5; D is perhaps TRBD2 (6 bases). The length of the CDR3 is 15 residues. Germline V gene lookup returns CDR1 SGHVS and CDR2 FNYEAQ. Trimming removed 5 bases from V and 5 bases from J, with 18 bases in between. The CDR3: CASSGRTIREETQYF. CDR3 DNA: TGTGCCAGCAGCGGAAGGACTATCAGGGAGGAGACCCAGTACTTC.

The rearrangement joins TRBV24-1 to TRBJ2-3; perhaps TRBD1 as D (6 bases). Trimming cost V 4 bases and J 4 bases, with 20 bases left between them. Germline-derived CDR1 and CDR2 are KGHDR and SFDVKD. This CDR3 has 17 amino acids. The CDR3 DNA sequence: TGTGCCACCAGTGACCCGCGGTCATACAGGGCGGCAGATACGCAGTATTTT. The encoded protein is CATSDPRSYRAADTQYF.

The chain is built from TRBV29-1 and TRBJ2-1; D uncertain. Germline CDR1 reads SQVTM; CDR2 reads ANQGSEA. The length of the CDR3 is 11 residues. The V and J ends lost 3 bases and 8 bases respectively, with 8 bases between them. CDR3 DNA sequence: TGCAGCGTTGAGGGGAAGGATGAGCAGTTCTTC. It translates to CSVEGKDEQFF.

The rearrangement uses TRBV9 and TRBJ1-2, with no clear D. The germline V gene has CDR1 SGDLS and CDR2 YYNGEE. V shed 4 bases and J shed 4 bases, with 17 bases lying between them. The CDR3 sequence is 15 residues long. The CDR3 DNA reads as TGTGCCAGCAGCCCCTTTAGGGAACCGCCCTATGGCTACACCTTC. Translating it yields CASSPFREPPYGYTF.

This clonotype was recorded once. The chain is built from TRBV10-3 and TRBJ2-1; 7 nucleotides align to TRBD2. This CDR3 has 11 residues. From germline, CDR1 is ENHRY and CDR2 SYGVKD. V dropped 8 bases and J dropped 7; count of bases not matched to a gene: 2. Here the CDR3 DNA reads TGTGCCATCGGGGGGGGAAATGAGCAGTTCTTC. This sequence encodes CAIGGGNEQFF.

The chain carries TRBV20-1 and TRBJ1-5, with 8 nucleotides matching TRBD1. Germline V CDR1 and CDR2: DFQATT, SNEGSKA (reference sequence). V shed 5 bases, J shed 1 base, and the junction held 4 bases outside the gene matches. CDR3 size: 14 residues. In nucleotides, the CDR3 is TGCAGTGCTGGACAGGGCGTGAGCAATCAGCCCCAGCATTTT. Its translation is CSAGQGVSNQPQHF.

The chain links TRBV28 to TRBJ2-3; 8 positions agree with TRBD2. The germline V gene has CDR1 MDHEN and CDR2 SYDVKM. Trimming took 4 bases from V and 1 from J; bases not matched to a gene: 10. The CDR3 sequence is 17 residues long. The CDR3 nucleotides are TGTGCCAGCAGTTCACCGAGCGGGAGTAGAGGCACAGATACGCAGTATTTT. This sequence encodes CASSSPSGSRGTDTQYF. Variable domain in full (rest from reference TRBV28 and TRBJ2-3): DVKVTQSSRYLVKRTGEKVFLECVQDMDHENMFWYRQDPGLGLRLIYFSYDVKMKEKGDIPEGYSVSREKKERFSLILESASTNQTSMYLCASSSPSGSRGTDTQYFGPGTRLTVL.

The chain couples TRBV20-1 to TRBJ1-1, with D unclear. V lost 6 bases and J 0 bases, leaving 11 bases between the germline ends. The CDR3 runs 13 residues. Per germline, CDR1 DFQATT and CDR2 SNEGSKA (reference sequence). CDR3 in DNA: TGCAGTGCGCCATCTAGGGTGAACACTGAAGCTTTCTTT. Amino acids: CSAPSRVNTEAFF.

V is TRBV9 and J is TRBJ2-5; tentative D call: TRBD2 (5 bases). V lost 0 bases, J lost 9 bases, and 18 bases lay in between. The CDR3 consists of 15 residues. Germline CDR1 is SGDLS and CDR2 is YYNGEE. This chain's CDR3 is CASSVDALRERSQYF. CDR3 in DNA: TGTGCCAGCAGCGTAGACGCGCTGAGGGAGAGATCCCAGTACTTC.

Written as DNA, the CDR3 is TGTGCCACCAGTGACCCGCCCGGGACAGGGGGAAGCAATCAGCCCCAGCATTTT. It translates to CATSDPPGTGGSNQPQHF. This chain links TRBV24-1 with TRBJ1-5; 11 nucleotides align to TRBD1. The CDR3 contains 18 residues. The trim removed 4 bases at V and 1 base at J, leaving 8 bases unmatched. CDR1 and CDR2 (germline): KGHDR, SFDVKD.

The chain recombines TRBV5-1 with TRBJ2-7; D may be TRBD1 or TRBD2 (5 bases each). The germline CDR1 and CDR2 sequences are SGHRS and YFSETQ. CDR3 length: 13 residues. V was trimmed by 3 bases and J by 3 bases, leaving 10 bases between them. The CDR3 region has the DNA TGCGCCAGCAGCTGGGACGATTACTACGAGCAGTACTTC. It translates to CASSWDDYYEQYF.

The chain recombines TRBV29-1 with TRBJ1-1; unclear D gene. In germline, CDR1 is SQVTM, CDR2 ANQGSEA. The CDR3 has 11 amino acids. Trimming removed 1 base from V and 10 bases from J, with 10 bases in between. The CDR3 loop is CSVEATWGAFF. The DNA for the CDR3 is TGCAGCGTTGAAGCGACTTGGGGAGCTTTCTTT.

The rearrangement joins TRBV25-1 to TRBJ1-2; D perhaps matches TRBD1 (5 bases). Germline V gene sequence: CDR1 MGHDK, CDR2 SYGVNS. With 3 bases removed from V and 4 bases from J, the gap between germline ends came to 18 bases. The CDR3 is 16 residues long. CDR3 coding DNA: TGTGCCAGCAGTGATCCACTTCTTACAGGAACCTATGGCTACACCTTC. Translating it yields CASSDPLLTGTYGYTF.

This clonotype was seen just once. V is TRBV27 and J is TRBJ2-2, with D perhaps being TRBD1 or TRBD2 (5 bases each). CDR1 and CDR2 from the germline V gene are MNHEY and SMNVEV (reference sequence). Trimming cost V 3 bases and J 0 bases, with 11 bases left between them. This CDR3 spans 16 amino acids. CDR3 sequence reads: CASSFWGPANTGELFF. Here the CDR3 DNA reads TGTGCCAGCAGTTTCTGGGGACCCGCGAACACCGGGGAGCTGTTTTTT.

The chain combines TRBV11-3 with TRBJ2-3; D gene ambiguous. The germline CDR1 and CDR2 sequences are SGHNT and YENEEA. V shed 1 base and J shed 2 bases, with 10 bases lying between them. This CDR3 comprises 15 residues. CDR3 sequence reads: CASSLGVGPTDTQYF. The CDR3 region has the DNA TGTGCCAGCAGCTTAGGGGTGGGTCCCACAGATACGCAGTATTTT.